This T cell receptor (beta chain) was captured by sequencing in a study of cytomegalovirus exposure and HLA in healthy donors. 60 Vbeta and 13 Jbeta primers were used in PCR. Assay used: immunoSEQ multiplex PCR; TCRdb lists only in-frame clones, some missing. The sample includes roughly 100,000 clones, roughly 70% of them seen just once. Germline assignment: CDR1 LGHNA and CDR2 YSLEER. V shed 1 base and J 6 bases; nucleotides not matched to a gene: 9. The CDR3 has 15 residues. Sequenced input: PBMCs. V gene TRBV4-3 combines with J gene TRBJ2-7; TRBD2 matches at 7 bases. This clonotype was obtained from a male donor in good health and CMV-seropositive. CDR3 coding DNA: TGCGCCAGCAGCCAAGGGGCGGGAGTACTCTCCGAGCAGTACTTC. Translated, it gives CASSQGAGVLSEQYF.